The 30 T cell receptor beta chains below come from one sample, sequenced in a study of cytomegalovirus exposure and HLA in healthy donors. Primers for the PCR totalled 60 Vbeta and 13 Jbeta. The table came from immunoSEQ multiplex PCR; TCRdb's copy has only in-frame clones and leaves some out. The profile shows 100,000 to 150,000 clones, roughly 75% of them singletons. The specimen was PBMCs. These receptors were obtained from a woman aged 50 to 60 in good health and CMV-seronegative.

The V gene is TRBV6-5, the J gene TRBJ2-3, with 9 nucleotides matching TRBD2. The CDR3 runs 15 residues. Germline V gene lookup returns CDR1 MNHEY and CDR2 SVGAGI. Unmatched junction bases numbered 7, after V lost 2 bases and J lost 7 bases. The CDR3: CASSYLASGTHTQYF. The CDR3 nucleotides read TGTGCCAGCAGTTACCTCGCTAGCGGGACCCATACGCAGTATTTT.

The chain carries TRBV7-2 and TRBJ2-1; D is possibly TRBD1 (6 bases). In germline, CDR1 is SGHTA, CDR2 FQGNSA. There are 14 residues in the CDR3. V was cut by 2 bases and J by 7 bases, with 12 bases left in between. The CDR3 reads CASSLSTGSNEQFF. The CDR3 DNA reads as TGTGCCAGCAGCTTAAGTACAGGGTCAAATGAGCAGTTCTTC.

This clone was recorded only once. The chain recombines TRBV6-6 with TRBJ1-1, with D maybe TRBD1 (6 bases). The CDR3 runs 14 residues. The germline gives CDR1 MNHNY, CDR2 SVGAGI (reference sequence). The ends were cut back, 6 bases at V and 2 bases at J, with 13 bases in the middle. The CDR3 reads CASSPGQQNTEAFF. CDR3 DNA sequence: TGTGCCAGCAGCCCCGGACAGCAAAACACTGAAGCTTTCTTT.

The chain carries TRBV11-1 and TRBJ1-3, with 8 bases fitting TRBD1. Germline CDR1 reads SGHAT; CDR2 reads FQDESV (reference sequence). The CDR3 is 16 amino acids. Unmatched junction bases numbered 9, after V lost 5 bases and J lost 3 bases. The CDR3: CASSPSTGAGGNTIYF. The CDR3 nucleotides read TGTGCCAGCAGCCCCTCGACAGGGGCTGGTGGAAACACCATATATTTT.

This clone is a singleton in its sample. A read error may account for a junction end that differs from germline. The chain joins TRBV7-9 to TRBJ2-7; no reliable D call. The germline V gene has CDR1 SEHNR and CDR2 FQNEAQ (reference sequence). This CDR3 has 10 amino acids. This chain's CDR3 is CASSSYDLAF. The CDR3 DNA sequence: TGTGCCAGCAGCTCGTACGACTTGGCCTTC.

The rearrangement joins TRBV29-1 to TRBJ2-3, with D perhaps matching TRBD1 (6 bases). V lost 3 bases and J 6 bases, leaving 13 bases between the germline ends. The CDR3 runs 13 residues. Germline CDR1 SQVTM, CDR2 ANQGSEA. Here the CDR3 reads CSVEITGTDTQYF. The CDR3 DNA follows: TGCAGCGTTGAGATAACAGGGACGGATACGCAGTATTTT.

The chain links TRBV7-2 to TRBJ1-2; perhaps TRBD1 as D (5 bases). The CDR3 contains 13 residues. Germline lookup yields CDR1 SGHTA and CDR2 FQGNSA. Between the trimmed V and J ends, which lost 3 bases and 6 bases, there was a span of 11 bases. The CDR3: CASSFRAWDGYTF. For the CDR3, the DNA is TGTGCCAGCAGCTTCAGGGCGTGGGATGGCTACACCTTC. Looking up the rest from reference TRBV7-2 and TRBJ1-2 gives the full variable domain: GAGVSQSPSNKVTEKGKDVELRCDPISGHTALYWYRQSLGQGLEFLIYFQGNSAPDKSGLPSDRFSAERTGGSVSTLTIQRTQQEDSAVYLCASSFRAWDGYTFGSGTRLTVV.

This clone was detected only once. The gene calls are TRBV11-1 and TRBJ1-1; 7 positions agree with TRBD1. The germline V gene encodes CDR1 SGHAT and CDR2 FQDESV (reference sequence). Trimming cost V 1 base and J 5 bases; bases outside gene matches: 7. The CDR3 totals 15 residues. CDR3 nucleotides: TGTGCCAGCAGCTTAGGGACAGGAGAACGAACTGAAGCTTTCTTT. As protein: CASSLGTGERTEAFF. The full variable domain, rest sourced from reference TRBV11-1 and TRBJ1-1, is EAEVAQSPRYKITEKSQAVAFWCDPISGHATLYWYRQILGQGPELLVQFQDESVVDDSQLPKDRFSAERLKGVDSTLKIQPAELGDSAMYLCASSLGTGERTEAFFGQGTRLTVV.

V is TRBV9 and J is TRBJ1-4, with a weak D call TRBD1 (6 bases). The germline CDR1 and CDR2 sequences are SGDLS and YYNGEE. Trimming shortened V by 4 bases and J by 1 base, and 26 bases separated the two germline ends. The CDR3 covers 20 residues. Here the CDR3 DNA reads TGTGCCAGCAGCCCTCGTGGGGGACAACAGGGATCACTAACTAATGAAAAACTGTTTTTT. Protein product: CASSPRGGQQGSLTNEKLFF.

This clone was detected only a few times. The J gene is TRBJ2-3, the V gene TRBV5-6, with D uncertain. Germline CDR1 reads SGHDT; CDR2 reads YYEEEE. V dropped 2 bases and J dropped 6 bases, with 4 bases sitting between them. The CDR3 has 11 residues. The CDR3 coding sequence is TGTGCCAGCAGCTTAGCGGATACGCAGTATTTT. Protein sequence: CASSLADTQYF.

This clone was found a few times. The junction departs from the called germline gene at one end, perhaps through a read error. The chain links TRBV10-3 to TRBJ2-7; 10 bases are shared with TRBD2. CDR1 ENHRY and CDR2 SYGVKD come from the germline V gene. The CDR3 runs 15 residues. In DNA form, the CDR3 reads TGTGCCAGCAGTCCTGGACTAGCGGTTTCCTACGAGCAGTACTTC. Residues: CASSPGLAVSYEQYF.

There are a few counts of this clone. The chain couples TRBV30 to TRBJ2-3, with a possible D match to TRBD1 (6 bases). The V gene's germline CDR1 is GTSNPN and CDR2 SVGIG (reference sequence). There are 13 residues in the CDR3. The V gene lost 0 bases and the J gene lost 4 bases, with 8 bases spanning the gap. The CDR3 DNA reads as TGTGCCTGGAGTGTTCCAGGGGCAGATACGCAGTATTTT. This encodes CAWSVPGADTQYF.

This clone was seen only once. The V gene is TRBV4-3, the J gene TRBJ2-3; 12 bases line up with TRBD2. Trimming cost V 6 bases and J 0 bases; bases outside gene matches: 13. This CDR3 spans 19 amino acids. Germline assignment: CDR1 LGHNA and CDR2 YSLEER. CDR3 amino acids: CASSWGSGTSGSSTDTQYF. The DNA of the CDR3 is TGCGCCAGCAGTTGGGGGTCCGGGACTAGCGGGTCTAGCACAGATACGCAGTATTTT.

The chain is built from TRBV4-3 and TRBJ1-2, with D hard to call. The CDR3 contains 14 residues. The V gene's germline CDR1 is LGHNA and CDR2 YSLEER. V was trimmed by 0 bases and J by 2 bases, leaving 7 bases between them. CDR3 nucleotides: TGCGCCAGCAGCCAAGAACACGGGAACTATGGCTACACCTTC. The encoded protein is CASSQEHGNYGYTF.

The V call is TRBV7-2, the J call TRBJ2-5; D call uncertain. With 0 bases removed from V and 3 bases from J, the gap between germline ends came to 8 bases. Germline CDR1 is SGHTA and CDR2 is FQGNSA. There are 14 residues in the CDR3. CDR3 bases: TGTGCCAGCAGCTTAGCGATCACAAAAGAGACCCAGTACTTC. Translating gives CASSLAITKETQYF.

The chain has TRBV2 and TRBJ2-7; 7 bases line up with TRBD1. Germline V gene data show CDR1 as SNHLY and CDR2 as FYNNEI. V lost 5 bases and J lost 6; bases outside the gene matches: 10. This CDR3 contains 14 residues. The CDR3: CASSLTHSGGEQYF. In DNA, the CDR3 is TGTGCCAGCAGTCTCACGCATTCAGGGGGCGAGCAGTACTTC.

J is TRBJ2-5 and V is TRBV30, with D possibly matching TRBD2 (6 bases). V was shortened by 3 bases and J by 4 bases, with 21 bases between the two germline ends. The CDR3 is 16 residues long. CDR1 and CDR2 (germline): GTSNPN, SVGIG (reference sequence). CDR3 sequence reads: CAWRAPATSRGETQYF. The CDR3 DNA follows: TGTGCCTGGAGGGCTCCCGCGACTAGTCGAGGAGAGACCCAGTACTTC.

The chain links TRBV19 to TRBJ1-1; D is unresolved. CDR3 size: 15 residues. From germline, CDR1 is LNHDA and CDR2 SQIVND (reference sequence). Trimming cost V 3 bases and J 3 bases, with 14 bases left between them. The CDR3 DNA reads TGTGCCAGTAGTATTCTCGGGATAAAGGACACTGAAGCTTTCTTT. It codes for CASSILGIKDTEAFF.

The chain recombines TRBV7-9 with TRBJ2-1; 15 positions match TRBD2. This CDR3 contains 19 residues. Germline lookup yields CDR1 SEHNR and CDR2 FQNEAQ (reference sequence). V shed 7 bases and J 7 bases; nucleotides not matched to a gene: 17. The CDR3 reads CASISLLRGLAGGMNEQFF. CDR3 nucleotide sequence: TGTGCCAGCATTTCCCTCCTCCGGGGACTAGCGGGAGGTATGAATGAGCAGTTCTTC.

This clone turned up a few times. The genes are TRBV9 and TRBJ2-1; a possible D gene is TRBD1 (5 bases). V was pared by 0 bases and J by 6 bases, with 7 bases between. Germline lookup yields CDR1 SGDLS and CDR2 YYNGEE. CDR3 length: 13 residues. This chain's CDR3 is CASSVEDTNEQFF. The DNA for the CDR3 is TGTGCCAGCAGCGTAGAGGACACCAATGAGCAGTTCTTC.

In this sample, this clone turned up a few times. The junction shows a germline mismatch at one end, possibly a read error. The chain couples TRBV7-9 to TRBJ1-1, with D possibly being TRBD1 (5 bases). CDR3 length: 17 residues. Germline CDR1 SEHNR, CDR2 FQNEAQ (reference sequence). In DNA form, the CDR3 reads TGTTCCAGCAGCTTAGTGAGCGGGGGACGCGGGGGCACTGAAGCTTTCTTT. This sequence encodes CSSSLVSGGRGGTEAFF.

The chain carries TRBV28 and TRBJ2-1; no firm D call. V lost 8 bases and J 5 bases, leaving 7 bases between the germline ends. Germline CDR1 and CDR2: MDHEN and SYDVKM. CDR3 size: 11 residues. DNA of the CDR3: TGTGCCAGCGGCCCCCACAATGAGCAGTTCTTC. Its protein is CASGPHNEQFF.

The V call is TRBV7-2, the J call TRBJ1-1; 8 bases line up with TRBD1. V shed 3 bases and J 4 bases; nucleotides not matched to a gene: 4. In germline, CDR1 is SGHTA, CDR2 FQGNSA. The CDR3 is made up of 14 amino acids. This CDR3 is CASSLQGARTEAFF. CDR3 bases: TGTGCCAGCAGCTTGCAGGGGGCGCGCACTGAAGCTTTCTTT.

This clone is a singleton in its sample. The chain employs TRBV9 and TRBJ1-2; D not resolved. V was shortened by 0 bases and J by 0 bases, with 9 bases between the two germline ends. From germline, CDR1 is SGDLS and CDR2 YYNGEE. The CDR3 spans 15 residues. CDR3 sequence: CASSVGGSANYGYTF. In DNA, the CDR3 is TGTGCCAGCAGCGTAGGAGGATCAGCTAACTATGGCTACACCTTC.

This chain uses TRBV7-9 with TRBJ2-5; 10 bases agree with TRBD2. The J call may be faulty, since TRBJ2-7 better matches the DNA end. Germline V gene lookup returns CDR1 SEHNR and CDR2 FQNEAQ (reference sequence). The CDR3 sequence is 14 residues long. The chain's CDR3 is CASRASGSSYEQYF. The CDR3 DNA follows: TGTGCCAGCAGGGCTAGCGGGAGCTCCTACGAGCAGTACTTC.

The chain links TRBV23-1 to TRBJ1-5, with D perhaps TRBD1 (5 bases). TRBV23-1 is noted as an ORF with a role that remains uncertain. The CDR3 totals 14 residues. V was pared by 9 bases and J by 0 bases, with 12 bases between. DNA of the CDR3: TGCGCCAGGGACGGACAATATAGCAATCAGCCCCAGCATTTT. Residues: CARDGQYSNQPQHF.

The CDR3 loop is CASSLGGRDEAFF. In DNA, the CDR3 is TGCGCCAGCAGCTTGGGGGGTCGGGATGAAGCTTTCTTT. This sequence joins TRBV5-1 and TRBJ1-1; D remains unclear. The germline V and J ends were trimmed by 0 bases and 7 bases, with 10 bases remaining between them. The CDR3 length is 13 residues. The germline V gene encodes CDR1 SGHRS and CDR2 YFSETQ.

The V call is TRBV7-9, the J call TRBJ2-1; 12 bases fit TRBD2. The CDR3 length is 15 residues. Germline values: CDR1 SEHNR, CDR2 FQNEAQ (reference sequence). The J segment lost 5 bases and the V segment lost 6 bases, leaving 5 bases of the junction unmatched. The DNA of the CDR3 is TGTGCCAGCAGTCCCGCTAGCGGGAGGGACAATGAGCAGTTCTTC. Its translation is CASSPASGRDNEQFF.

A few counts support this clone. V is TRBV30 and J is TRBJ2-3; weak D call: TRBD2 (6 bases). The CDR3 has 20 residues. CDR1 is GTSNPN and CDR2 is SVGIG in the germline V gene (reference sequence). Trimming shortened V by 0 bases and J by 2 bases, and 27 bases separated the two germline ends. CDR3: CAWSVFTGDLYQTNTDTQYF. CDR3 nucleotide sequence: TGTGCCTGGAGTGTATTCACGGGGGACCTTTACCAAACGAACACAGATACGCAGTATTTT.

V is TRBV5-4 and J is TRBJ2-1; D is unclear. The CDR3 runs 11 residues. CDR1 is SGHNT, CDR2 YYREEE, per germline (reference sequence). The V and J ends lost 3 bases and 7 bases respectively, with 5 bases between them. CDR3 nucleotide sequence: TGTGCCAGCAGCTCATTGAATGAGCAGTTCTTC. Its protein product is CASSSLNEQFF.